This section outlines one T cell receptor (beta chain) sequence together with its context. Only in-frame clones appear in the TCRdb table, and some are missing; sequencing was by immunoSEQ multiplex PCR. Of around 260,000 clones listed, about 87% are singletons. The data are from a study of blood T cell repertoires in COVID-19. Study information: Acute and convalescent COVID-19 specimens originated in the United States, Italy and Spain.

The V and J ends lost 5 bases and 2 bases respectively, with 9 bases between them. In germline, CDR1 is SQVTM, CDR2 ANQGSEA. The CDR3 runs 12 residues. The V gene is TRBV29-1, the J gene TRBJ1-2; D is perhaps TRBD1 (5 bases). Sequencing was done on a sample of peripheral blood. This TCR derives from a woman aged 50 to 65 with acute or convalescent COVID-19. The CDR3 here is CSVYRINYGYTF. CDR3 DNA sequence: TGCAGCGTTTACAGGATCAACTATGGCTACACCTTC.